Described below is a single TCR beta chain sequence and its context. Profiling relied on immunoSEQ multiplex PCR, and the TCRdb table lists in-frame clones only, not all of them. Here the sample spans about 280,000 clones, roughly 90% being singletons. The data derive from a study of blood T cell repertoires in COVID-19. As for the study in general: PBMCs, B-cell-depleted T cells, or T cells provided the cDNA or gDNA that made up the material.

Germline V gene lookup returns CDR1 LNHDA and CDR2 SQIVND (reference sequence). The CDR3 runs to 14 residues. The V end lost 8 bases, the J end lost 0 bases, and 11 bases lay between the germline ends. The sample was peripheral blood. The TCR originated in a man between 18 and 35 years old with active or convalescent COVID-19. The chain joins TRBV19 to TRBJ1-5, with TRBD1 as a possible D gene (6 bases). The CDR3 sequence is CASDRQASNQPQHF. CDR3 coding DNA: TGTGCCAGTGATCGACAGGCTAGCAATCAGCCCCAGCATTTT.